This record covers a single T cell receptor (beta chain). The antigen is not known. Treatment given: oral pan-JAK inhibitor, 5-10 mg twice daily. Reverse transcribed after extraction, RNA yielded cDNA as the sequencing template. Profiled with immunoSEQ multiplex PCR; TCRdb holds only in-frame clones, not every one. Here the sample spans around 200,000 clones, around 56% being singletons. This sample stems from a study of CD8+ T cells in alopecia areata. Overall study: Severity of treated patients was scored by affected scalp percentage.

Between the trimmed V and J ends, which lost 8 bases and 1 base, there was a span of 18 bases. The V gene's germline CDR1 is SNHLY and CDR2 FYNNEI. The CDR3 contains 16 residues. General study findings and limits: Lesional tissue from the scalp (especially in alopecia totalis/universalis) showed higher clonality than normal scalp. In blood and scalp, many expanded lesional clones persisted during tofacitinib.

The chain links TRBV2 to TRBJ1-5; D possibly corresponds to TRBD1 (6 bases). The sequence derives from a human donor with alopecia areata. Sequencing was performed on CD4+ T cells sorted from blood, taken at week 4, from a patient treated with tofacitinib. CDR3 sequence (DNA): TGTGCCAGCCACGGTCCAGGGGCACGGAGCAATCAGCCCCAGCATTTT. Its protein is CASHGPGARSNQPQHF.